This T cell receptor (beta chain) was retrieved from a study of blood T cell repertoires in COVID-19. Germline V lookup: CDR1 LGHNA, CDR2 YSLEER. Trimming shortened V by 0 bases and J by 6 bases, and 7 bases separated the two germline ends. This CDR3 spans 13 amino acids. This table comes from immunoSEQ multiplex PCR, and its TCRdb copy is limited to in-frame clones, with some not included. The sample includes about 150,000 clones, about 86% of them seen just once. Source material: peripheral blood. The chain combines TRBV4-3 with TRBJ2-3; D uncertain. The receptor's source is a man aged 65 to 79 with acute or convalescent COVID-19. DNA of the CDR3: TGCGCCAGCAGCCAAGAGCTGGAGGATACGCAGTATTTT. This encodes CASSQELEDTQYF.